This entry concerns a single T cell receptor (beta chain). This entry is derived from a study of CXCR3-negative and CXCR3-positive naive CD8 T cells. CDR3 length: 13 amino acids. The TRB libraries of cDNA were built by UMI-labeled 5' RACE. TCRdb derives one entry per CDR3 protein from the 5' RACE reads, leaving out DNA. The table lists 55,000 to 65,000 distinct CDR3 sequences, with 3.5% to 5.5% in the top ten. The chain carries TRBV12-3 or TRBV12-4 and TRBJ2-7; TCRdb reports TRBD1, a call that lacks DNA to check it against. This sequence originates from a human donor in good health. Some clones in this sample may be carry-over from other donors' samples. The sequenced sample was naive CXCR3- CD8+ T cells from blood. Subset specified: CD45RO-CCR7+CD27+CD95- naive CD8+ T cells lacking CXCR3 (TNR3-). CDR3 sequence: CASRHDRDYEQYF.